The sample holds many counts of the clone carrying this T cell receptor beta chain. V gave up 10 bases and J gave up 2 bases, with 12 bases separating them. From germline, CDR1 is MNHNS and CDR2 SASEGT. There are 13 residues in the CDR3. From about 0.4 ug of RNA, a library with molecular barcoded alpha/delta and beta/gamma adaptors was made. TCRdb passed the reads through MiXCR, listing each CDR3 protein once. The table records tens of thousands of distinct CDR3 sequences, roughly 19% of them present only once. The data were taken from a study of read filtering for tumor transcriptome and immune sequencing.

This TCR derives from a donor aged 40 or older with multiple myeloma. Source material: a population of CD138-negative cells sorted from bone marrow. This chain uses TRBV6-1 with TRBJ1-5, with D tentatively TRBD1 (5 bases). The CDR3 DNA reads as TGTGCCACGGACATCCCGGGCAATCAGCCCCAGCATTTT. Its protein is CATDIPGNQPQHF.